Listed below are T cell receptor beta chains from one sample, sequenced in a study of blood T cells in healthy people across ages. TCRdb recomputed calls from the 5' RACE reads with MiXCR, one row per CDR3 protein. The sample has approximately 820,000 distinct CDR3 sequences, roughly 44% seen once. Input material: blood. The receptors originated from a man in his fifties or sixties in good health. CDR3s include the opening cysteine and the closing phenylalanine or tryptophan. Each record gives: D gene, V gene, clone size, J gene, CDR3 DNA, CDR3 protein. The D gene is left open where the match is weak. A row's size may be missing; if present it is once, few, many or a size class.

>TRBD1|TRBV7-2|few|TRBJ2-5
TGTGCCAGCAGCCGACGAAGGACAGGGGTTGGAGAGACCCAGTACTTC
CASSRRRTGVGETQYF
>NA|TRBV28|few|TRBJ2-7
TGTGCCAGCAGTTTTCTGGCGGGGCTTACCTACGAGCAGTACTTC
CASSFLAGLTYEQYF
>TRBD1|TRBV20-1|NA|TRBJ2-1
TGCAGTGCTAGATTCGGGACAGGGTGGACCCAGTTCTTC
CSARFGTGWTQFF
>NA|TRBV20-1|many|TRBJ2-7
TGCAGTGTCCCGGCGAGGGTAAACTACGAGCAGTACTTC
CSVPARVNYEQYF
>TRBD2|TRBV7-2|NA|TRBJ2-7
TGTGCCAGCAGCGAGACCGGGACTATTACGTACGAGCAGTACTTC
CASSETGTITYEQYF
>NA|TRBV10-3|few|TRBJ2-7
TGTGCCATCAGTGGGTCGGATCGAGGCTACGAGCAGTACTTC
CAISGSDRGYEQYF
>NA|TRBV20-1|NA|TRBJ2-5
TGCAGTGCTAGGAGGGGTTTTGGCAACCAAGAGACCCAGTACTTC
CSARRGFGNQETQYF
>NA|TRBV5-1|NA|TRBJ2-1
TGCGCCAGCAGCACAGGACTTATTTACAATGAGCAGTTCTTC
CASSTGLIYNEQFF
>TRBD1|TRBV10-1|NA|TRBJ1-2
TGCGCCAGGCCGGGACAGGGGCGATGCTACACCTTC
CARPGQGRCYTF
>NA|TRBV6-2/TRBV6-3|NA|TRBJ2-2
TGTGCCAGCAGGATATCTGGCGGCGGGGAGCTGTTTTTT
CASRISGGGELFF
>TRBD1|TRBV7-2|few|TRBJ2-7
TGTGCCAGCAGCAAGGACAGGGACTCCTACGAGCAGTACTTC
CASSKDRDSYEQYF
>TRBD2|TRBV6-1|NA|TRBJ2-1
TGTGCCAGCAGCCCTTCAGGGACTAGCGGGCAGTTCTTC
CASSPSGTSGQFF
>TRBD1|TRBV29-1|many|TRBJ2-5
TGCAGCGATCGAGGCAGGGGGATACAAGAGACCCAGTACTTC
CSDRGRGIQETQYF
>NA|TRBV2|NA|TRBJ2-7
TGTGCCAGCAGTGGAAACGTGTCTCCCCACGAGCAGTACTTC
CASSGNVSPHEQYF
>NA|TRBV6-6|NA|TRBJ2-5
TGTGCCAGCACTTCGTTAAATGAGCAGTACTTC
CASTSLNEQYF
>TRBD1|TRBV7-2|NA|TRBJ1-5
TGTGCCAGCAGCTTAGGCTCACAGGGGGCTGGATCGGGGCCCCAGCATTTT
CASSLGSQGAGSGPQHF
>NA|TRBV5-6|NA|TRBJ1-2
TGTGCCAGCAGCCCGGAGACAGGTTTTGGCTACACCTTC
CASSPETGFGYTF
>NA|TRBV25-1|NA|TRBJ1-2
TGTGCCAGCAGTCTCCACGGGAACTATGGCTACACCTTC
CASSLHGNYGYTF
>NA|TRBV4-3|few|TRBJ2-1
TGCGCCAGCAGCCAAGATCAACCACGGAGAGGGGGGTACAATGAGCAGTTCTTC
CASSQDQPRRGGYNEQFF
>TRBD1|TRBV5-5|few|TRBJ1-1
TGTGCCAGCAGACTCATTGACAGGGGCTGGTCGAACACTGAAGCTTTCTTT
CASRLIDRGWSNTEAFF
>TRBD2|TRBV20-1|once|TRBJ2-3
TGCAGCTTAGCGGGGGCGGGCACAGATACGCAGTATTTT
CSLAGAGTDTQYF
>TRBD1|TRBV28|few|TRBJ2-7
TGTGCCAGCAGTTCACCAAGGACAGGTTCCTCCTACGAGCAGTACTTC
CASSSPRTGSSYEQYF
>TRBD2|TRBV3-1|few|TRBJ2-7
TGTGCCAGCAGCCACCTATTGACTAGCAGGAGGTACGAGCAGTACTTC
CASSHLLTSRRYEQYF
>NA|TRBV20-1|few|TRBJ1-1
TGCAGTGTCTACAGGAGGCGGAACACTGAAGCTTTCTTT
CSVYRRRNTEAFF
>TRBD2|TRBV19|NA|TRBJ2-1
TGTGCCACAGAGCGGGGAGACTACTACAATGAGCAGTTCTTC
CATERGDYYNEQFF
>NA|TRBV11-2|NA|TRBJ2-1
TGTGCCAGCAGCTTAGATCATTTGGGGCACAATGAGCAGTTCTTC
CASSLDHLGHNEQFF
>NA|TRBV20-1|NA|TRBJ1-6
TGCAGTGCAACCCGGACGGACCCTTTGTCACCCCTCCACTTT
CSATRTDPLSPLHF
>TRBD2|TRBV11-2|many|TRBJ2-1
TGTGCCAGCAGCTTACTCGGGGGGAGCAATGAGCAGTTCTTC
CASSLLGGSNEQFF